The clone carrying this T cell receptor (beta chain) was counted between two and nine times. These data belong to a study of blood T cell repertoires in COVID-19. Study-level information: COVID-19 samples, acute and convalescent, were from the United States, Italy and Spain.

CDR1 and CDR2 (germline): LGHDT, YNNKEL (reference sequence). The CDR3 has 17 amino acids. Trimming removed 1 base at V and 6 bases at J, with 16 bases between. Generated by immunoSEQ multiplex PCR, the TCRdb table keeps only in-frame clones and is missing some. The sample carries about 95,000 clones, 75% to 90% recorded once. The V call is TRBV3-1 (or the pseudogene TRBV3-2), the J call TRBJ1-6, with D tentatively TRBD1 (6 bases). Specimen: peripheral blood. The source is a woman in her 70s with acute or convalescent COVID-19. The CDR3 sequence is CASSQAGQGKANSPLHF. In nucleotides, the CDR3 is TGTGCCAGCAGCCAAGCAGGGCAGGGGAAAGCTAATTCACCCCTCCACTTT.